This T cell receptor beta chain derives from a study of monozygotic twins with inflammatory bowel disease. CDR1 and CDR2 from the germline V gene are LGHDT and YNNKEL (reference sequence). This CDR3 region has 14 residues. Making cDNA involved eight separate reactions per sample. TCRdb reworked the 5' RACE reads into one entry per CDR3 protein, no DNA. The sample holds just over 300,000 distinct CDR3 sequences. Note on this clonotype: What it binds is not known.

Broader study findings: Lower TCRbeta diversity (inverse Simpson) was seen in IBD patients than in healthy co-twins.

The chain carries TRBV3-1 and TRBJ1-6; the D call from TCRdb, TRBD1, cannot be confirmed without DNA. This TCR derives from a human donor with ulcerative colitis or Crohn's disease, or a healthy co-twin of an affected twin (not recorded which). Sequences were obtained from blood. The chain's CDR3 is CASSQTETNSPLHF.